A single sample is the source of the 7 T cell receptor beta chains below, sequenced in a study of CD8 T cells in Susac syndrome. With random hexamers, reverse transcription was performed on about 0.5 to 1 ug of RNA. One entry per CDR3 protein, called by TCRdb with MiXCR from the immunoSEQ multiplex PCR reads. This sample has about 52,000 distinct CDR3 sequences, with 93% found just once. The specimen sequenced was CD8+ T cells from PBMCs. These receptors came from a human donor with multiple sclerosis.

In DNA, the CDR3 is TGTGCCAGCAGTTATACAGACACAGATACGCAGTATTTT. As protein: CASSYTDTDTQYF. This chain links TRBV25-1 with TRBJ2-3; no firm D call. This CDR3 spans 13 amino acids. V dropped 5 bases and J dropped 2 bases, with 8 bases sitting between them. CDR1 MGHDK and CDR2 SYGVNS come from the germline V gene.

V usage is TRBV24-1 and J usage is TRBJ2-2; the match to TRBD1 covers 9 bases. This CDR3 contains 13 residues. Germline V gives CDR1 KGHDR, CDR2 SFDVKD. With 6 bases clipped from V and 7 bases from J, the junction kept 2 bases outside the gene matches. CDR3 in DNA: TGTGCCACCAGTACAGGGGGCAGCGGGGAGCTGTTTTTT. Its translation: CATSTGGSGELFF.

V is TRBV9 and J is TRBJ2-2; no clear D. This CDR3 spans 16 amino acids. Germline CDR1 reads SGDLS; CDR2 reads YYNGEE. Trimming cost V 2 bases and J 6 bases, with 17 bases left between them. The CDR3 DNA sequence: TGTGCCAGCAGCGTCTACCGGAACGTTCGGTCCGGGGAGCTGTTTTTT. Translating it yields CASSVYRNVRSGELFF.

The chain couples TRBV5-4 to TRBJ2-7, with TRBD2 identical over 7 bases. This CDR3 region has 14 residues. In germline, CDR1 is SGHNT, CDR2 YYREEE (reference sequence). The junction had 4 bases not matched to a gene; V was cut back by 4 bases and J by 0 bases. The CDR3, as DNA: TGTGCCAGCAGCCGGGGGGAGAGCTCCTACGAGCAGTACTTC. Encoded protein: CASSRGESSYEQYF.

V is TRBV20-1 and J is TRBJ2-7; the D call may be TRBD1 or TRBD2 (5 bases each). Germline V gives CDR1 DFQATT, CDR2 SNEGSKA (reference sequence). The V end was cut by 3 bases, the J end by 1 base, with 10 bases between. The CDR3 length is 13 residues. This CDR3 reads CSARGVKSYEQYF. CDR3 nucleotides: TGCAGTGCTAGGGGGGTGAAATCCTACGAGCAGTACTTC.

This CDR3 is CASSMDRGSYEQYF. DNA for the CDR3: TGTGCCAGTAGTATGGACAGGGGCTCCTACGAGCAGTACTTC. This chain connects TRBV19 to TRBJ2-7; 9 bases match TRBD1. Trimming at V came to 3 bases and at J to 0 bases, leaving 0 bases not matched to a gene. Per the germline V gene, CDR1 is LNHDA and CDR2 is SQIVND (reference sequence). This CDR3 has 14 amino acids. The variable domain in full, with the rest retrieved from reference TRBV19 and TRBJ2-7, is DGGITQSPKYLFRKEGQNVTLSCEQNLNHDAMYWYRQDPGQGLRLIYYSQIVNDFQKGDIAEGYSVSREKKESFPLTVTSAQKNPTAFYLCASSMDRGSYEQYFGPGTRLTVT.

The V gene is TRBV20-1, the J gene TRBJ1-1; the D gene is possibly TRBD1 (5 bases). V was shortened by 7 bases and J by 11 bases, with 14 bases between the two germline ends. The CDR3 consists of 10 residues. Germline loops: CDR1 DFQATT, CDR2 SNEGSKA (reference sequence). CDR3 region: CSVQGSWAFF. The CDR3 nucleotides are TGCAGTGTTCAGGGCTCTTGGGCTTTCTTT.